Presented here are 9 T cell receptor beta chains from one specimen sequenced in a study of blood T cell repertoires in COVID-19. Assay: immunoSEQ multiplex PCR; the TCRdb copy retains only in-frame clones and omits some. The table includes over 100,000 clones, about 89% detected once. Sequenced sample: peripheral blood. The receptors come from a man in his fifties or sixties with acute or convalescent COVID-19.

CDR3 loop: CATSGTGGTDTQYF. The CDR3 nucleotides are TGCGCCACCTCCGGGACAGGGGGCACAGATACGCAGTATTTT. The J gene is TRBJ2-3, the V gene TRBV5-1; TRBD1 agrees at 10 bases. CDR3 length equals 14 residues. Trimming at V came to 9 bases and at J to 1 base, leaving 5 bases not matched to a gene. Germline CDR1 is SGHRS and CDR2 is YFSETQ.

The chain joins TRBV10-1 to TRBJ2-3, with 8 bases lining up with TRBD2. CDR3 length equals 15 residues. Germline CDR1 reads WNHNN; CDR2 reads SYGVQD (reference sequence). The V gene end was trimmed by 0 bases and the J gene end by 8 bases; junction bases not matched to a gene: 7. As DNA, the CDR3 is TGCGCCAGCAGTGAGTCGACGGGAGGGTCCTTTACGCAGTATTTT. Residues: CASSESTGGSFTQYF.

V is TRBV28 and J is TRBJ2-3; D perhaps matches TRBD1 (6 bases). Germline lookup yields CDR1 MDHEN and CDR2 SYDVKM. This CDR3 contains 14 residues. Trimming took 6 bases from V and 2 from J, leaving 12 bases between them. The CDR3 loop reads CASRSRDITDTQYF. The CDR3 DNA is TGTGCCAGCAGGTCCCGGGACATCACAGATACGCAGTATTTT.

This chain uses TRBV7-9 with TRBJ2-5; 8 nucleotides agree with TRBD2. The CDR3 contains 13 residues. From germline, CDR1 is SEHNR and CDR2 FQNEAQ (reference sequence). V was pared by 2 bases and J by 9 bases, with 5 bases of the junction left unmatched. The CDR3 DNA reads TGTGCCAGCAGCTTACGGGAGGGGGGCTCCCAGTACTTC. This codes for CASSLREGGSQYF.

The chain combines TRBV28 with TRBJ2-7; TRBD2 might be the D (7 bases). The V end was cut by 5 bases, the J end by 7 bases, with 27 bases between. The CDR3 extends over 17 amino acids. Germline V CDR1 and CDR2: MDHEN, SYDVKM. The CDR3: CASSTRGAGASRLEQYF. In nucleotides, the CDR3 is TGTGCCAGCAGTACCCGGGGTGCGGGGGCCAGTCGTTTGGAGCAGTACTTC.

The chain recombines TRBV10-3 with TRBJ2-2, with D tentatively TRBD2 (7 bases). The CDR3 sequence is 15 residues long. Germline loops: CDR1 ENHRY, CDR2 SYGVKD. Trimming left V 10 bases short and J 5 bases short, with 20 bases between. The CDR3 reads CATGGAGDSTGELFF. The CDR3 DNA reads TGTGCCACCGGGGGCGCGGGAGACTCGACCGGGGAGCTGTTTTTT.

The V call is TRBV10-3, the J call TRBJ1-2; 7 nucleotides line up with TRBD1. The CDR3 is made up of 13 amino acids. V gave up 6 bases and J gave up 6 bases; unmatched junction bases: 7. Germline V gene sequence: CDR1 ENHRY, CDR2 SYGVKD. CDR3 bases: TGTGCCATCAGCAGACAGGGTATGGATGGCTACACCTTC. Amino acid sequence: CAISRQGMDGYTF.

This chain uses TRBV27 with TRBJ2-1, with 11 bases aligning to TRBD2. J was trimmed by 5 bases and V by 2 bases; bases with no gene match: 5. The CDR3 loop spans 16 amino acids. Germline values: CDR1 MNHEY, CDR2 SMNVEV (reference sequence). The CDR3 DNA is TGTGCCAGCAGTTTAGGGGGACTAGCGGACCACAATGAGCAGTTCTTC. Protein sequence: CASSLGGLADHNEQFF.

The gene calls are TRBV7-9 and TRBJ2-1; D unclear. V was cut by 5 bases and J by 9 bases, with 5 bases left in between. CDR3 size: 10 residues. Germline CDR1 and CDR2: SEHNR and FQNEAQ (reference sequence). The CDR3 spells CASSDIEQFF. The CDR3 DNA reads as TGTGCCAGCAGCGACATTGAGCAGTTCTTC.